The source of this TCR beta chain is a study of cytomegalovirus exposure and HLA in healthy donors. Study-level background: The same platform as the roughly 670 first-cohort repertoires was used for the 95 to 150 validation repertoires, a later analysis reported.

The study drew the donors from its 120-subject validation cohort, separate from the approximately 700-subject first cohort. Overall study results and limits: There were some public TCRs occurring in many donors, but most TCR sequences were rare. CMV antigen specificity of a few CMV-associated chains was confirmed in vitro.

Germline values: CDR1 KGHSH, CDR2 LQKENI. There are 17 residues in the CDR3. V was pared by 3 bases and J by 0 bases, with 17 bases between. Worth noting for this clone: Its cognate antigen is unknown.

Clones were read by immunoSEQ multiplex PCR, and TCRdb kept only the in-frame ones, dropping some. The table lists about 83,000 clones, about 96% of them singletons, with about 1.3% in the top ten. This sequence was found in a young woman in good health and CMV-seronegative. J is TRBJ1-2 and V is TRBV18; D perhaps matches TRBD1 (6 bases). Sequences were obtained from PBMCs. Here the CDR3 DNA reads TGTGCCAGCTCACCCGCCCAGGGGTCGTCGCCTAACTATGGCTACACCTTC. Translated, it gives CASSPAQGSSPNYGYTF.